The T cell receptor beta chain described here comes from a study of Graves' ophthalmopathy and Graves' hyperthyroidism. Transcripts of RNA were the source for amplifying TCR beta CDR3 regions. Second-round multiplex PCR came after first-round RT-PCR with HTBI primers. TCRdb re-analysed the multiplex PCR reads in MiXCR, keeping a single row per CDR3 protein. Of around 470,000 distinct CDR3 sequences listed, over 13% are singletons. Germline V gives CDR1 SGHRS, CDR2 YFSETQ. Trimming pared 7 bases from V and 3 bases from J, leaving 13 bases between. This CDR3 spans 13 amino acids. The sample holds many counts of this clonotype.

The rearrangement uses TRBV5-1 and TRBJ1-1; D perhaps matches TRBD1 (6 bases). This clonotype was obtained from a woman younger than 45 with Graves' ophthalmopathy. Sequences were obtained from blood. CDR3 in DNA: TGCGCCAGCTACAGGGTACCTGACACTGAAGCTTTCTTT. This gives the protein CASYRVPDTEAFF.